This TCR beta chain stems from a study of shared clonotypes between healthy human individuals. Original processing notes: Junction-only immunoSEQ data arrived without quality scores, meaning filtering differed. Assay used: immunoSEQ multiplex PCR; TCRdb lists only in-frame clones, some missing. V, J and clone size are those of that table, while D and trimming were read from the DNA. The repertoire includes about 2 million clones, roughly 94% of them detected once, and under 1.5% sits in the top ten. Cells designated naive CD8 were CD45RO-negative and were positively selected for CCR7, with terminally differentiated effector memory CD45RA+ cells excluded. Every donor was a Caucasian adult from Nashville, Tennessee. The V end was cut by 3 bases, the J end by 8 bases, with 9 bases between. The CDR3 length is 12 residues. Per the germline V gene, CDR1 is SGDLS and CDR2 is YYNGEE. Turning to this clone: The antigen remains unidentified.

Study findings and constraints: The sole specimen, blood, was sampled, and tissue repertoires likely differ.

This clonotype originated in a man between 18 and 29 years old in good health. Source material: naive CD8+ T cells sorted from blood. The chain carries TRBV9 and TRBJ2-1; tentative D call: TRBD2 (6 bases). CDR3 region: CASSAGGHEQFF. In DNA form, the CDR3 reads TGTGCCAGCAGCGCCGGGGGTCATGAGCAGTTCTTC.